These 26 T cell receptor beta chains share one sample of origin, sequenced in a study of shared clonotypes between healthy human individuals. Measured with immunoSEQ multiplex PCR; TCRdb has only the in-frame clones, and not every one. Here the sample spans approximately 740,000 clones, over 90% being singletons. In the naive CD8 group, cells lacked CD45RO and were positively selected for CCR7, so terminally differentiated effector memory CD45RA+ cells were left out. Material for sequencing was naive CD8+ T cells sorted from blood. Every receptor here comes from a man aged 25 to 40 in good health.

J is TRBJ2-7 and V is TRBV5-4; 10 bases map to TRBD2. Germline loops: CDR1 SGHNT, CDR2 YYREEE (reference sequence). There are 15 residues in the CDR3. V was clipped by 2 bases and J by 0 bases; unmatched bases: 2. CDR3 amino acids: CASSFLAGDSYEQYF. The CDR3 coding sequence is TGTGCCAGCAGCTTCCTAGCGGGAGACTCCTACGAGCAGTACTTC.

As concerns this clone: The same CDR3 arises from other DNA sequences in this sample as well. The V call is TRBV30, the J call TRBJ2-7; D unresolved. Trimming pared 3 bases from V and 2 bases from J, leaving 5 bases between. Germline V gives CDR1 GTSNPN, CDR2 SVGIG (reference sequence). The CDR3 runs 11 residues. CDR3 DNA sequence: TGTGCCTGGAGGGAAGCCTACGAGCAGTACTTC. It yields the protein CAWREAYEQYF.

The chain has TRBV28 and TRBJ2-1; 13 bases match TRBD2. With 7 bases clipped from V and 5 bases from J, the junction kept 8 bases outside the gene matches. This CDR3 contains 16 residues. Germline CDR1 reads MDHEN; CDR2 reads SYDVKM. In DNA form, the CDR3 reads TGTGCCAGCATTCCAACCGGGACTAGCGGGAACAATGAGCAGTTCTTC. This translates into CASIPTGTSGNNEQFF.

In this sample, this clone turned up once. The CDR3 sequence is CASSPGNAGDYEQYF. DNA of the CDR3: TGTGCCAGCTCACCGGGGAACGCGGGGGACTACGAGCAGTACTTC. The chain combines TRBV18 with TRBJ2-7; 7 positions agree with TRBD2. V lost 3 bases, J lost 3 bases, and 8 bases stayed unmatched. This CDR3 region has 15 residues. Per the germline V gene, CDR1 is KGHSH and CDR2 is LQKENI.

The gene calls are TRBV19 and TRBJ2-7; TRBD1 matches 8 bases. Germline V gene sequence: CDR1 LNHDA, CDR2 SQIVND (reference sequence). This CDR3 contains 14 residues. V was pared by 4 bases and J by 6 bases, with 8 bases of the junction left unmatched. Here the CDR3 DNA reads TGTGCCAGTAGTACCCTGACAGGGGACGGCGAGCAGTACTTC. It codes for CASSTLTGDGEQYF.

The V call is TRBV29-1, the J call TRBJ2-3; D is perhaps TRBD2 (5 bases). Germline CDR1 is SQVTM and CDR2 is ANQGSEA. Trimming cost V 4 bases and J 2 bases, with 10 bases left between them. The CDR3 spans 13 residues. CDR3 amino acids: CSVARENTDTQYF. The CDR3 DNA sequence: TGCAGCGTTGCGAGGGAGAACACAGATACGCAGTATTTT.

The V gene is TRBV4-1, the J gene TRBJ2-1; TRBD2 aligns across 15 bases. V was pared by 3 bases and J by 6 bases, with 3 bases of the junction left unmatched. Germline CDR1 and CDR2: MGHRA and YSYEKL. The CDR3 loop spans 16 amino acids. CDR3 nucleotides: TGCGCCAGCAGCCACGGGACTAGCGGGAGGACCAATGAGCAGTTCTTC. Amino acid sequence: CASSHGTSGRTNEQFF.

The chain is built from TRBV5-5 and TRBJ2-1; D call uncertain. This CDR3 contains 15 residues. Germline V gene data show CDR1 as SGHKS and CDR2 as YYEKEE (reference sequence). V lost 4 bases and J 0 bases, leaving 11 bases between the germline ends. The DNA of the CDR3 is TGTGCCAGCAGCCTTGATATCAGCTCCTACAATGAGCAGTTCTTC. Translating gives CASSLDISSYNEQFF.

The rearrangement uses TRBV11-2 and TRBJ1-3; the D gene is possibly TRBD1 (6 bases). CDR1 is SGHAT, CDR2 FQNNGV, per germline. The CDR3 totals 15 residues. The V end lost 0 bases, the J end lost 2 bases, and 8 bases lay between the germline ends. CDR3 sequence (DNA): TGTGCCAGCAGCTTAGAGCCAGGGGCTGGAAACACCATATATTTT. Its protein product is CASSLEPGAGNTIYF.

The rearrangement uses TRBV7-9 and TRBJ2-7, with D tentatively TRBD2 (6 bases). The germline gives CDR1 SEHNR, CDR2 FQNEAQ (reference sequence). The length of the CDR3 is 14 residues. V lost 3 bases and J 2 bases, leaving 11 bases between the germline ends. The chain's CDR3 is CASSFRDSPYEQYF. In DNA form, the CDR3 reads TGTGCCAGCAGCTTCCGGGACTCTCCCTACGAGCAGTACTTC.

The CDR3 DNA follows: TGCAGCGGGCGGAGACGGTGGCTAGCGGGAGAAGAGACCCAGTACTTC. Its protein product is CSGRRRWLAGEETQYF. The chain has TRBV29-1 and TRBJ2-5; TRBD2 aligns across 10 bases. Germline V CDR1 and CDR2: SQVTM, ANQGSEA. V was clipped by 7 bases and J by 3 bases; unmatched bases: 14. This CDR3 contains 16 residues.

The CDR3 sequence: CSVDPGGGHNEQFF. The DNA for the CDR3 is TGCAGCGTTGATCCAGGCGGGGGACACAATGAGCAGTTCTTC. The rearrangement links TRBV29-1 to TRBJ2-1; 7 bases map to TRBD2. Germline values: CDR1 SQVTM, CDR2 ANQGSEA. The V segment lost 3 bases and the J segment 5 bases; nucleotides outside the gene matches: 7. The CDR3 is made up of 14 amino acids.

The chain links TRBV28 to TRBJ2-7, with TRBD1 identical over 7 bases. CDR1 and CDR2 (germline): MDHEN, SYDVKM. V shed 5 bases and J 6 bases; nucleotides not matched to a gene: 10. This CDR3 region has 14 residues. CDR3 coding DNA: TGTGCCAGCAGTCCGCGGACAGGCTCCCGCGAGCAGTACTTC. Translating it yields CASSPRTGSREQYF. Combining the CDR3 with reference TRBV28 and TRBJ2-7 gives the whole variable domain DVKVTQSSRYLVKRTGEKVFLECVQDMDHENMFWYRQDPGLGLRLIYFSYDVKMKEKGDIPEGYSVSREKKERFSLILESASTNQTSMYLCASSPRTGSREQYFGPGTRLTVT.

The chain uses TRBV5-8 and TRBJ1-1; D remains ambiguous. The CDR3 spans 12 residues. Trimming removed 5 bases at V and 5 bases at J, with 10 bases between. Germline CDR1 SGHTS, CDR2 YDEGEE. CDR3 loop: CASSRNPTEAFF. The CDR3 region has the DNA TGTGCCAGCAGTCGGAACCCGACTGAAGCTTTCTTT.

This sequence joins TRBV9 and TRBJ1-4; TRBD1 agrees at 9 bases. In germline, CDR1 is SGDLS, CDR2 YYNGEE. The CDR3 runs 14 residues. With V trimmed by 5 bases and J by 8 bases, 7 bases remained unmatched. The CDR3 DNA reads TGTGCCAGCAGTCAGGGACAGGGTGGGGAAAAACTGTTTTTT. The encoded protein is CASSQGQGGEKLFF.

This clone was detected only once. The chain combines TRBV7-8 with TRBJ2-7; D remains ambiguous. This CDR3 comprises 12 residues. The V and J ends lost 4 bases and 5 bases respectively, with 9 bases between them. The germline V gene has CDR1 SGHVS and CDR2 FQNEAQ. The CDR3 coding sequence is TGTGCCAGCAGCTACCAGCTCGACGAGCAGTACTTC. Residues: CASSYQLDEQYF. Filled out from reference TRBV7-8 and TRBJ2-7, the complete variable domain reads GAGVSQSPRYKVAKRGQDVALRCDPISGHVSLFWYQQALGQGPEFLTYFQNEAQLDKSGLPSDRFFAERPEGSVSTLKIQRTQQEDSAVYLCASSYQLDEQYFGPGTRLTVT.

The rearrangement links TRBV27 to TRBJ1-2; D ambiguous. V was clipped by 5 bases and J by 4 bases, with 8 bases between them. The CDR3 extends over 12 amino acids. Germline CDR1 MNHEY, CDR2 SMNVEV (reference sequence). CDR3 in amino acids: CASSGDSYGYTF. The CDR3 DNA is TGTGCCAGCAGTGGGGATTCCTATGGCTACACCTTC.

The chain joins TRBV27 to TRBJ2-4; no clear D gene. This CDR3 comprises 12 residues. The V end was cut by 8 bases, the J end by 9 bases, with 14 bases between. Germline CDR1 and CDR2: MNHEY and SMNVEV (reference sequence). The DNA of the CDR3 is TGTGCCAGCTCTGGGCTCCCGGGCATTCAGTACTTC. Translated: CASSGLPGIQYF.

The chain is built from TRBV7-9 and TRBJ1-2; 8 nucleotides agree with TRBD1. Germline V gene sequence: CDR1 SEHNR, CDR2 FQNEAQ (reference sequence). The V segment lost 5 bases and the J segment 5 bases; nucleotides outside the gene matches: 7. There are 14 residues in the CDR3. DNA of the CDR3: TGTGCCAGCAGCCCGACAGGGGAAATATATGGCTACACCTTC. This sequence encodes CASSPTGEIYGYTF.

The chain couples TRBV13 to TRBJ2-2; 13 positions agree with TRBD2. The CDR3 spans 17 residues. The V gene's germline CDR1 is PRHDT and CDR2 FYEKMQ (reference sequence). The J segment lost 3 bases and the V segment lost 0 bases, leaving 1 base of the junction unmatched. CDR3 residues: CASSLGLAGGDTGELFF. In nucleotides, the CDR3 is TGTGCCAGCAGCTTAGGACTAGCGGGAGGGGACACCGGGGAGCTGTTTTTT.

The CDR3 spells CASSFGRQGYNEQFF. CDR3 nucleotide sequence: TGTGCCAGCAGTTTCGGGAGACAGGGCTACAATGAGCAGTTCTTC. V usage is TRBV6-5 and J usage is TRBJ2-1, with a tentative D call TRBD1 (7 bases). Germline V gene sequence: CDR1 MNHEY, CDR2 SVGAGI. The CDR3 is 15 residues long. Deletions cut 4 bases from V and 3 bases from J, with 13 bases between.

This chain links TRBV9 with TRBJ1-2; D gene uncertain. The germline V gene has CDR1 SGDLS and CDR2 YYNGEE. The CDR3 extends over 12 amino acids. Deletions cut 3 bases from V and 2 bases from J, with 5 bases between. CDR3 nucleotides: TGTGCCAGCAGCGCGAAAAACTATGGCTACACCTTC. It codes for CASSAKNYGYTF.

CDR3 residues: CASSVIGQENEKLFF. Written as DNA, the CDR3 is TGTGCCAGCAGCGTAATTGGACAAGAGAATGAAAAACTGTTTTTT. The rearrangement uses TRBV7-6 and TRBJ1-4, with D possibly matching TRBD1 (5 bases). CDR3 length equals 15 residues. The V end lost 5 bases, the J end lost 5 bases, and 15 bases lay between the germline ends. Germline CDR1 reads SGHVS; CDR2 reads FNYEAQ.

V gene TRBV11-2 combines with J gene TRBJ2-7; D is perhaps TRBD2 (7 bases). CDR3 size: 16 residues. Trimming shortened V by 5 bases and J by 2 bases, and 19 bases separated the two germline ends. Germline assignment: CDR1 SGHAT and CDR2 FQNNGV. The CDR3 DNA is TGTGCCAGCAGCCGCGGAGGGGGGGCGATGGCCTACGAGCAGTACTTC. This sequence encodes CASSRGGGAMAYEQYF.

The rearrangement uses TRBV4-1 and TRBJ1-4; D is perhaps TRBD1 (5 bases). Trimming left V 0 bases short and J 1 base short, with 9 bases between. Germline V CDR1 and CDR2: MGHRA, YSYEKL. There are 16 residues in the CDR3. The CDR3 region is CASSQDGARTNEKLFF. CDR3 DNA: TGCGCCAGCAGCCAAGACGGGGCACGAACTAATGAAAAACTGTTTTTT.

J is TRBJ2-1 and V is TRBV4-1; D is ambiguous. This CDR3 has 13 residues. CDR1 and CDR2 (germline): MGHRA, YSYEKL. Trimming pared 0 bases from V and 9 bases from J, leaving 9 bases between. CDR3 DNA: TGCGCCAGCAGCCAAGAAGGTCCGGGTGAGCAGTTCTTC. Translation gives CASSQEGPGEQFF.